This TCR beta chain was sequenced in a study of metastatic and nonmetastatic thyroid tumors. Study in general: Malignant thyroid and benign thyroid patients provided blood and tumor or nodule tissue whose repertoires were compared. Study results and limitations: A significant increase in TCR beta diversity was reportedly seen in malignant thyroid tumors relative to benign nodules, in blood and tumor.

Per the original data handling: It was from CDR3 differences across clinicopathological groups that a distant-metastasis classifier for papillary thyroid cancer was built. TCRdb ran MiXCR on the PCR reads. V and J calls and clone size were set by TCRdb, not the authors. The sample lists several thousand clones, roughly 30% occurring once. Patients were all untreated before their thyroid surgery. This clone was observed a handful of times. What it binds is not known. The CDR3 is 13 amino acids. Trimming shortened V by 6 bases and J by 6 bases, and 14 bases separated the two germline ends. The V gene's germline CDR1 is MNHNS and CDR2 SASEGT.

The rearrangement links TRBV6-1 to TRBJ1-1; no definite D call. Source material: adjacent normal tissue. The sequence was obtained from a female donor with papillary thyroid cancer or a benign thyroid nodule (not recorded which). Some clones in this sample may be carry-over from other donors' samples. CDR3 coding DNA: TGTGCCAGCAGCGAATTCGGCCATTCTGAAGCTTTCTTT. It is translated as CASSEFGHSEAFF.